This TCR beta chain emerged from a study of OX40 agonist ivuxolimab in advanced cancers. The V gene's germline CDR1 is SGHTA and CDR2 FQGNSA. Trimming took off 3 bases at V and 5 bases at J, with 16 bases between the two ends. The CDR3 extends over 15 amino acids. Points from the study as a whole: No antigen was identified for the clonally expanded peripheral T cells. Partial responders at 0.1-3.0 mg/kg had among the lowest clonal expansion. The average count of expanded clones was higher among CD8+ T cells than among CD4+.

A word on this clone: The antigen is undetermined.

Assay: immunoSEQ multiplex PCR; the TCRdb copy retains only in-frame clones and omits some. The sample consists of some 99,000 clones, 87% of them appearing once. Samples were taken at baseline and on day 1 of cycles 4 and 7. The source is an adult with an advanced solid tumor such as melanoma, head and neck, liver or kidney cancer. This material consisted of CD4+ or CD8+ T cells sorted from blood, taken in a trial of the OX40 agonist ivuxolimab. The chain employs TRBV7-2 and TRBJ2-5, with D perhaps matching TRBD2 (5 bases). The CDR3, as DNA: TGTGCCAGCAGCTTGTCTGGACTCGCCTCGGAGACCCAGTACTTC. It codes for CASSLSGLASETQYF.